Presented here are 13 T cell receptor beta chains from one specimen sequenced in a study of blood T cell repertoires in COVID-19. TCRdb's copy holds only in-frame clones and misses some; the assay was immunoSEQ multiplex PCR. The sample lists approximately 150,000 clones, around nine tenths seen once, with approximately 1.5% in the top ten. Sequencing input: peripheral blood. The origin of the receptors is a woman between 55 and 75 years old with acute or convalescent COVID-19.

The chain joins TRBV11-2 to TRBJ1-1; possible D gene TRBD1, 6 bases. This CDR3 comprises 16 residues. Germline V gene lookup returns CDR1 SGHAT and CDR2 FQNNGV. The germline V and J ends were trimmed by 0 bases and 1 base, with 12 bases remaining between them. The CDR3 loop is CASSLDQLGANTEAFF. CDR3 coding DNA: TGTGCCAGCAGCTTAGATCAACTGGGGGCGAACACTGAAGCTTTCTTT. Supplemented by reference TRBV11-2 and TRBJ1-1, the full variable domain reads EAGVAQSPRYKIIEKRQSVAFWCNPISGHATLYWYQQILGQGPKLLIQFQNNGVVDDSQLPKDRFSAERLKGVDSTLKIQPAKLEDSAVYLCASSLDQLGANTEAFFGQGTRLTVV.

The rearrangement links TRBV6-6 to TRBJ2-7; perhaps TRBD1 as D (6 bases). The length of the CDR3 is 13 residues. V dropped 6 bases and J dropped 1 base, with 10 bases sitting between them. The germline gives CDR1 MNHNY, CDR2 SVGAGI (reference sequence). The CDR3 spells CASSRDRSYEQYF. The CDR3 nucleotides read TGTGCCAGCAGCAGAGACAGGTCCTACGAGCAGTACTTC.

The chain combines TRBV7-2 with TRBJ2-2; 8 positions match TRBD1. J was trimmed by 4 bases and V by 7 bases; bases with no gene match: 8. CDR1 and CDR2 from the germline V gene are SGHTA and FQGNSA. The CDR3 is made up of 15 amino acids. The CDR3 sequence: CASTTRGRTTGELFF. CDR3 coding DNA: TGTGCCAGCACTACCAGGGGGCGCACCACCGGGGAGCTGTTTTTT. The variable domain in full, with the rest retrieved from reference TRBV7-2 and TRBJ2-2, is GAGVSQSPSNKVTEKGKDVELRCDPISGHTALYWYRQSLGQGLEFLIYFQGNSAPDKSGLPSDRFSAERTGGSVSTLTIQRTQQEDSAVYLCASTTRGRTTGELFFGEGSRLTVL.

The J gene is TRBJ2-1, the V gene TRBV9; 7 nucleotides align to TRBD1. V shed 4 bases and J 8 bases; nucleotides not matched to a gene: 12. The CDR3 is made up of 15 amino acids. Germline V gene sequence: CDR1 SGDLS, CDR2 YYNGEE. The CDR3 reads CASSPRDSPLYEQFF. The CDR3 bases are TGTGCCAGCAGCCCCCGGGACAGCCCGTTGTATGAGCAGTTCTTC.

The V gene is TRBV3-1 (or the pseudogene TRBV3-2), the J gene TRBJ2-3; the match to TRBD2 covers 13 bases. This CDR3 has 18 amino acids. Germline V gene data show CDR1 as LGHDT and CDR2 as YNNKEL (reference sequence). Trimming at V came to 1 base and at J to 0 bases, leaving 4 bases not matched to a gene. CDR3 in amino acids: CASSQAGTSGTSTDTQYF. The CDR3 nucleotides read TGTGCCAGCAGCCAAGCCGGGACTAGCGGGACTAGCACAGATACGCAGTATTTT.

The rearrangement joins TRBV27 to TRBJ2-6; tentatively, D is TRBD2 (5 bases). Trimming shortened V by 8 bases and J by 4 bases, and 27 bases separated the two germline ends. Per germline, CDR1 MNHEY and CDR2 SMNVEV (reference sequence). This CDR3 spans 19 amino acids. The chain's CDR3 is CASRPRSGLSLGGANVLTF. The CDR3 bases are TGTGCCAGCCGCCCCCGATCAGGACTCAGCCTGGGGGGGGCCAACGTCCTGACTTTC.

The chain couples TRBV24-1 to TRBJ2-1; 9 bases are shared with TRBD2. This CDR3 spans 13 amino acids. Germline assignment: CDR1 KGHDR and CDR2 SFDVKD. With 4 bases clipped from V and 10 bases from J, the junction kept 4 bases outside the gene matches. The CDR3 reads CATSEFGLAEQFF. CDR3 nucleotides: TGTGCCACCAGTGAGTTTGGACTAGCGGAGCAGTTCTTC.

The chain employs TRBV3-1 (or the pseudogene TRBV3-2) and TRBJ2-2, with 7 nucleotides matching TRBD1. The CDR3 totals 14 residues. Per germline, CDR1 LGHDT and CDR2 YNNKEL (reference sequence). Trimming removed 4 bases from V and 6 bases from J; junction bases left unmatched: 5. As DNA, the CDR3 is TGTGCCAGCAGCCCGTGGACAGGCGCCGGGGAGCTGTTTTTT. It is translated as CASSPWTGAGELFF.

V usage is TRBV7-2 and J usage is TRBJ1-6, with D possibly matching TRBD1 (6 bases). The V and J ends lost 5 bases and 7 bases respectively, with 12 bases between them. The CDR3 totals 14 residues. Per germline, CDR1 SGHTA and CDR2 FQGNSA. The CDR3 sequence is CASSPGQRNSPLHF. The CDR3 region has the DNA TGTGCCAGCAGCCCGGGACAACGCAATTCACCCCTCCACTTT.

The chain is built from TRBV5-8 and TRBJ2-5; 10 bases are a match to TRBD1. Trimming took 4 bases from V and 2 from J; bases not matched to a gene: 11. CDR1 and CDR2 (germline): SGHTS, YDEGEE. The CDR3 extends over 17 amino acids. The CDR3 here is CASSPNYGTGAQETQYF. The CDR3, as DNA: TGTGCCAGCAGCCCCAATTACGGGACAGGGGCTCAAGAGACCCAGTACTTC.

In its sample, this clone was seen a few times. The J gene is TRBJ1-1, the V gene TRBV3-1 (or the pseudogene TRBV3-2), with a possible D match to TRBD1 (5 bases). CDR3 size: 14 residues. Germline V gene data show CDR1 as LGHDT and CDR2 as YNNKEL (reference sequence). Trimming took 4 bases from V and 5 from J, leaving 14 bases between them. CDR3 nucleotide sequence: TGTGCCAGCAGCCCTGGAAGGGGTAGTACTGAAGCTTTCTTT. Its protein is CASSPGRGSTEAFF.

The sample holds one count of this clone. The gene calls are TRBV6-1 and TRBJ2-1, with TRBD2 identical over 12 bases. The CDR3 loop spans 18 amino acids. With 0 bases clipped from V and 6 bases from J, the junction kept 9 bases outside the gene matches. Looked up from germline, CDR1 is MNHNS and CDR2 is SASEGT. This CDR3 is CASSEAFSLGLAGNEQFF. CDR3 bases: TGTGCCAGCAGTGAAGCATTTAGTTTGGGACTAGCGGGCAATGAGCAGTTCTTC.

The J gene is TRBJ1-5, the V gene TRBV15; D ambiguous. The V and J ends lost 0 bases and 7 bases respectively, with 4 bases between them. This CDR3 is built from 12 residues. Germline CDR1 LNHNV, CDR2 YYDKDF (reference sequence). CDR3 loop: CATSRDYQPQHF. The DNA of the CDR3 is TGTGCCACCAGCAGAGACTACCAGCCCCAGCATTTT.